Sequencing of this T cell receptor (beta chain) was carried out in a study of ipilimumab plus nivolumab after autologous stem cell transplantation. Trimming cost V 6 bases and J 2 bases; bases outside gene matches: 9. The CDR3 length is 15 residues. Germline lookup yields CDR1 ENHRY and CDR2 SYGVKD. Generated by immunoSEQ multiplex PCR, the TCRdb table keeps only in-frame clones and is missing some. The sample has about 9,700 clones, just under 80% seen once. The TCR was taken from a male donor with diffuse large B-cell lymphoma. V is TRBV10-3 and J is TRBJ2-7, with 8 bases that match TRBD1. The sequencing here drew on PBMCs, taken in a trial of ipilimumab plus nivolumab as post-transplant consolidation. Written as DNA, the CDR3 is TGTGCCATCAGACCAACTGGACAGGGACCCTACGAGCAGTACTTC. This encodes CAIRPTGQGPYEQYF.